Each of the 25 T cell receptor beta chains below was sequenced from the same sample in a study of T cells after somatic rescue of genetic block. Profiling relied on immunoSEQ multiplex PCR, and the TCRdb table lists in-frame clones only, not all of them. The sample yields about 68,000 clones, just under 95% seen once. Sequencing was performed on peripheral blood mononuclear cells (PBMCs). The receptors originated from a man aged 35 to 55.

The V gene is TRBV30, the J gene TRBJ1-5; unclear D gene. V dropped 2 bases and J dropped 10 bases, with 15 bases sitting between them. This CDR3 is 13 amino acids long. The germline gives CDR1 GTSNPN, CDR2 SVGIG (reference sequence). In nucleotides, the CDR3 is TGTGCCTGGAGTTACGGCAGCAACGGTCCCCAGCATTTT. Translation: CAWSYGSNGPQHF.

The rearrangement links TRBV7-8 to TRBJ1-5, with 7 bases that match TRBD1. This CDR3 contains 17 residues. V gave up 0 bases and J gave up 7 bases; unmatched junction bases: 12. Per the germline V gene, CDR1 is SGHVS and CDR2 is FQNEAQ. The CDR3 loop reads CASSLARWDQGDQPQHF. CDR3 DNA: TGTGCCAGCAGCTTAGCGAGGTGGGACCAGGGGGACCAGCCCCAGCATTTT.

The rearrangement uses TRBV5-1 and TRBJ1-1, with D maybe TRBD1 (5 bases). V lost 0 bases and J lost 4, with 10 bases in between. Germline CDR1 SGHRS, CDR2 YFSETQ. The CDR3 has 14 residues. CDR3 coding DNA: TGCGCCAGCAGCTTGGACGGCAGGGTCACTGAAGCTTTCTTT. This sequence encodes CASSLDGRVTEAFF.

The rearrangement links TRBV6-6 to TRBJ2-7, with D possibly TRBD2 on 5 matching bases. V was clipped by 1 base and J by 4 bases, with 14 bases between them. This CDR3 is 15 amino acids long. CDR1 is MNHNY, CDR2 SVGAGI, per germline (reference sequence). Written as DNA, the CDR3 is TGTGCCAGCAGTTACTTCAGCCGGGAACCGTACGAGCAGTACTTC. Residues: CASSYFSREPYEQYF.

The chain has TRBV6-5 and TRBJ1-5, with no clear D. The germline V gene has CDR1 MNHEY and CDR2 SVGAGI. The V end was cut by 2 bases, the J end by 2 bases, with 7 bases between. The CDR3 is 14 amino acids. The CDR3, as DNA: TGTGCCAGCAGTTACAGGGAGGGCAATCAGCCCCAGCATTTT. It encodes CASSYREGNQPQHF.

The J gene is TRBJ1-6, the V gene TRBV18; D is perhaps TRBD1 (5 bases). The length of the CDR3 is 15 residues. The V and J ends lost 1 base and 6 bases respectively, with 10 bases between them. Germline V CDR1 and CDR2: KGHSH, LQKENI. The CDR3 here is CASSPHGTVNSPLHF. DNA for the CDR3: TGTGCCAGCTCACCACATGGGACGGTTAATTCACCCCTCCACTTT.

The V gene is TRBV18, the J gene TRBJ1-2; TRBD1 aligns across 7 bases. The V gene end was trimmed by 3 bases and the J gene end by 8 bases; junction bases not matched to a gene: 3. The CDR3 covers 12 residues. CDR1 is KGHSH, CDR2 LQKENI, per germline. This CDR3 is CASSPGQSGYTF. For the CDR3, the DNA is TGTGCCAGCTCACCGGGACAGTCAGGCTACACCTTC.

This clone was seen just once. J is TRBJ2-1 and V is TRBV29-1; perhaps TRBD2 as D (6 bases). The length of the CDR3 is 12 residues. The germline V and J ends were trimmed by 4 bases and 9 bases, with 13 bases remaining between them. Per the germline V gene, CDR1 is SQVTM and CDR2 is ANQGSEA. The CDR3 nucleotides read TGCAGCGTTGGGGCGGGAAGGAGTGAGCAGTTCTTC. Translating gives CSVGAGRSEQFF.

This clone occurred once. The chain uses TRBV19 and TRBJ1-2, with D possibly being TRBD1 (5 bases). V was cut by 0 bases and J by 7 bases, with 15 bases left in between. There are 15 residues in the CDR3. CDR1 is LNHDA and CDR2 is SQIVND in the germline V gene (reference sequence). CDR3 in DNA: TGTGCCAGTAGTATAGAGTCTCCGGGGGTCCGTGGCTACACCTTC. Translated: CASSIESPGVRGYTF.

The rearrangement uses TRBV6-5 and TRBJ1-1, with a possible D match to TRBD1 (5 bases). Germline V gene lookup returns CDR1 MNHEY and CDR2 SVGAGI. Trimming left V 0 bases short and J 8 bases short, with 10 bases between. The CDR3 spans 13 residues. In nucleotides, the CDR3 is TGTGCCAGCAGTTACTCGTCCTGGGGCGAAGCTTTCTTT. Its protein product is CASSYSSWGEAFF.

For the CDR3, the DNA is TGTGCCAGCAGCGTTGGGACAGGACAAGCAAAAGGTCTGTTTTTT. As protein: CASSVGTGQAKGLFF. The chain uses TRBV9 and TRBJ1-4; 8 nucleotides align to TRBD1. The CDR3 loop spans 15 amino acids. V gave up 2 bases and J gave up 14 bases; unmatched junction bases: 14. Germline V gives CDR1 SGDLS, CDR2 YYNGEE. Looking up the rest from reference TRBV9 and TRBJ1-4 gives the full variable domain: DSGVTQTPKHLITATGQRVTLRCSPRSGDLSVYWYQQSLDQGLQFLIQYYNGEERAKGNILERFSAQQFPDLHSELNLSSLELGDSALYFCASSVGTGQAKGLFFGSGTQLSVL.

This CDR3 is CASSDPPQGAAGNTIYF. In DNA form, the CDR3 reads TGTGCCAGCAGCGATCCCCCCCAGGGGGCCGCTGGAAACACCATATATTTT. This rearrangement joins TRBV9 to TRBJ1-3, with 8 positions matching TRBD1. The CDR3 length is 17 residues. CDR1 SGDLS and CDR2 YYNGEE come from the germline V gene. The J segment lost 2 bases and the V segment lost 3 bases, leaving 10 bases of the junction unmatched.

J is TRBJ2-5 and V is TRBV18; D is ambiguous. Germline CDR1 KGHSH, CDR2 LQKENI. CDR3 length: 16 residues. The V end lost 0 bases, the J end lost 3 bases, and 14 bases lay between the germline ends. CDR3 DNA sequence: TGTGCCAGCTCACCACCGGGTTTGAGTTCCAAAGAGACCCAGTACTTC. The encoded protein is CASSPPGLSSKETQYF.

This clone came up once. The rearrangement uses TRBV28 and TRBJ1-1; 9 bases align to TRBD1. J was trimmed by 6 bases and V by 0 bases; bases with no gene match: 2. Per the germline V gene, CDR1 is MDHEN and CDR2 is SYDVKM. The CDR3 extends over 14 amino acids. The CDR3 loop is CASSLWRTGAEAFF. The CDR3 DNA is TGTGCCAGCAGTTTATGGAGGACAGGGGCTGAAGCTTTCTTT.

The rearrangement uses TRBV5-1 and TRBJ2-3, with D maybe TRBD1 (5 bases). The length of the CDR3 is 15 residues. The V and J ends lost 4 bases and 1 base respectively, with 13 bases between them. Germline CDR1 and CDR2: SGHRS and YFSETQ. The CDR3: CASSPLVGRTDTQYF. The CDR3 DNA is TGCGCCAGCAGCCCCCTAGTGGGGCGCACAGATACGCAGTATTTT.

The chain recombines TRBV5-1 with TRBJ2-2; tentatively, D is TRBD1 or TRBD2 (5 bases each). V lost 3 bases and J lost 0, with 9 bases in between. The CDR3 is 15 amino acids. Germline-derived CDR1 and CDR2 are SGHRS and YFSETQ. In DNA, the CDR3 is TGCGCCAGCAGCTGGGGGACGGCGAACACCGGGGAGCTGTTTTTT. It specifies CASSWGTANTGELFF.

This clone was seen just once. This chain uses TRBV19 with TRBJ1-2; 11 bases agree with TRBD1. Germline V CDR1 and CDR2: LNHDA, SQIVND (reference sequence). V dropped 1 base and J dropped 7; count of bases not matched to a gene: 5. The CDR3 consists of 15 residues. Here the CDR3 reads CASSIGTGGAGGYTF. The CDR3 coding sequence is TGTGCCAGTAGTATAGGGACAGGGGGCGCGGGTGGCTACACCTTC.

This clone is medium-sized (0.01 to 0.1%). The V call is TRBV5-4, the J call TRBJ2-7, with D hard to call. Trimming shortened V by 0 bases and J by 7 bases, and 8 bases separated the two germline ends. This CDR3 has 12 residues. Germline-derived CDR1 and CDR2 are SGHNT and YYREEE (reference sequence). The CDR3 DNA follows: TGTGCCAGCAGCTTGGACGGCAGAGAGCAGTACTTC. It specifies CASSLDGREQYF.

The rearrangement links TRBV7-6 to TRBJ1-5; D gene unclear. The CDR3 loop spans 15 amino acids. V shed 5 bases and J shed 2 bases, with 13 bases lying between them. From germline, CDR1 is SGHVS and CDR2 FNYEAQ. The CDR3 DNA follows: TGTGCCAGCAGCACCCACCCGGGAGGCAATCAGCCCCAGCATTTT. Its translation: CASSTHPGGNQPQHF.

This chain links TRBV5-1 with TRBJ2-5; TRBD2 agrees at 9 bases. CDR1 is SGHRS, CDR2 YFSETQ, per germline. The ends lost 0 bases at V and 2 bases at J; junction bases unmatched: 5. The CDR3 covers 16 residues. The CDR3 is CASSLAASGNQETQYF. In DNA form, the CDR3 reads TGCGCCAGCAGCTTGGCCGCTAGCGGGAATCAAGAGACCCAGTACTTC.

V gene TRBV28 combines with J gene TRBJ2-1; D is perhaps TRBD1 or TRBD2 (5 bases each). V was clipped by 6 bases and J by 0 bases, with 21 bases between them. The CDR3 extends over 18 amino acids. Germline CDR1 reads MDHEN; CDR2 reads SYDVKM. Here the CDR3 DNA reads TGTGCCAGCAGCCCCTCTCCGGGGCTGGGAAGCTCCTACAATGAGCAGTTCTTC. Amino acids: CASSPSPGLGSSYNEQFF.

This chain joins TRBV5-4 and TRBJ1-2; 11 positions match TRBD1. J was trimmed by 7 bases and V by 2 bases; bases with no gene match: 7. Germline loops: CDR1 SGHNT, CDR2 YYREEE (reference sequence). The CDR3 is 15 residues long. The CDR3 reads CASSFRGQGASGYTF. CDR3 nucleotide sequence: TGTGCCAGCAGCTTCCGAGGACAGGGGGCGAGTGGCTACACCTTC. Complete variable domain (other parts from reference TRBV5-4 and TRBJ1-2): ETGVTQSPTHLIKTRGQQVTLRCSSQSGHNTVSWYQQALGQGPQFIFQYYREEENGRGNFPPRFSGLQFPNYSSELNVNALELDDSALYLCASSFRGQGASGYTFGSGTRLTVV.

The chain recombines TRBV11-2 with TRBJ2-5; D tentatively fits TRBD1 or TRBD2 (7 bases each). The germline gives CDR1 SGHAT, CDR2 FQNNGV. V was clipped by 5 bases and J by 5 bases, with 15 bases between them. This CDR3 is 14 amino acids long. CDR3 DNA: TGTGCCAGCAGCCCAGGGGGGGGTCAGGAGACCCAGTACTTC. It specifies CASSPGGGQETQYF.

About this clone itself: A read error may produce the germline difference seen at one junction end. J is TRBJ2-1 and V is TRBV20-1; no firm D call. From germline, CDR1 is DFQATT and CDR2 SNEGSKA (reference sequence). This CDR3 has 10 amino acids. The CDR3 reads CSANWNEQFF. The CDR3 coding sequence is TGCAGCGCTAACTGGAATGAGCAGTTCTTC.

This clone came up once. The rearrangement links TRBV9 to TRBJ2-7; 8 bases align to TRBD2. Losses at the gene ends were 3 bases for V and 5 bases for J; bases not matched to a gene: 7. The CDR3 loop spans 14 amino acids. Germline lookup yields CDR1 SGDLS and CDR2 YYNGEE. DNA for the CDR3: TGTGCCAGCAGCGCGGGACTAGAACTAGACGAGCAGTACTTC. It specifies CASSAGLELDEQYF.